This T cell receptor (beta chain) was retrieved from a study of metastatic and nonmetastatic thyroid tumors. Overall study: Repertoires from blood and tumor or nodule tissue of malignant and benign thyroid patients were compared. Overall study findings and caveats: Reported TCR beta diversity, measured in blood and tumor, was significantly higher for malignant thyroid tumors than for benign nodules.

The ends were cut back, 2 bases at V and 4 bases at J, with 10 bases in the middle. CDR3 size: 14 residues. CDR1 is MNHEY, CDR2 SVGEGT, per germline. This clone appeared a few times. The antigen is undetermined. At the DNA level, this CDR3 is encoded by other sequences in the same sample as well. Patients had received no treatment of any kind before thyroid surgery. Source study methods: Differences in CDR3 between clinicopathological groups were drawn on to build a classifier intended to discriminate distant-metastatic papillary thyroid cancer patients. TCRdb re-analyzed the PCR reads using MiXCR. What appears here as the V and J calls and clone size reflects TCRdb's work, not the paper's. The sample carries roughly 20,000 clones, 35% to 40% recorded once.

The sample comprised tumor tissue. The rearrangement links TRBV6-2 or TRBV6-3 to TRBJ2-3; no clear D. This TCR derives from a female donor with papillary thyroid cancer or a benign thyroid nodule (not recorded which). Some clones in this sample may be carry-over from other donors' samples. The CDR3 loop is CASSYPSWADTQYF. CDR3 coding DNA: TGTGCCAGCAGTTACCCGAGTTGGGCAGATACGCAGTATTTT.